The next 5 T cell receptor beta chains were all read from a single sample in a study of blood T cell repertoires in COVID-19. TCRdb keeps only in-frame clones here, not all; method: immunoSEQ multiplex PCR. This sample has roughly 100,000 clones, with approximately 88% found just once. Material: peripheral blood. These receptors all stem from a human donor in a cohort sampled during active COVID-19.

The CDR3 spells CASRTFASGGNEQFF. The CDR3 bases are TGTGCCAGTAGAACCTTTGCCTCGGGGGGCAATGAGCAGTTCTTC. The chain employs TRBV19 and TRBJ2-1; 7 bases are a match to TRBD2. CDR1 and CDR2 from the germline V gene are LNHDA and SQIVND (reference sequence). This CDR3 comprises 15 residues. J gave up 6 bases and V 6 bases, and 11 bases lay outside the gene matches.

This clone was counted only a few times. This chain links TRBV7-2 with TRBJ2-2; the match to TRBD1 covers 10 bases. Germline V gene sequence: CDR1 SGHTA, CDR2 FQGNSA. CDR3 length equals 15 residues. V lost 6 bases and J lost 5; bases outside the gene matches: 6. This CDR3 is CASRETGGRTGELFF. Written as DNA, the CDR3 is TGTGCCAGCAGGGAGACAGGGGGCCGGACCGGGGAGCTGTTTTTT.

The chain is built from TRBV5-1 and TRBJ2-5, with D tentatively TRBD1 (5 bases). Germline CDR1 SGHRS, CDR2 YFSETQ. The V and J ends lost 4 bases and 5 bases respectively, with 18 bases between them. This CDR3 comprises 15 residues. The CDR3 DNA sequence: TGCGCCAGCAGCCTTGAGAAGGGGCTGGGGGAGACCCAGTACTTC. Translation: CASSLEKGLGETQYF.

The chain carries TRBV5-4 and TRBJ2-5, with a weak D call TRBD2 (6 bases). The germline gives CDR1 SGHNT, CDR2 YYREEE (reference sequence). Trimming pared 3 bases from V and 0 bases from J, leaving 9 bases between. CDR3 length equals 14 residues. DNA for the CDR3: TGTGCCAGCAGCTGGGGCGGGAACCAAGAGACCCAGTACTTC. This sequence encodes CASSWGGNQETQYF.

V usage is TRBV2 and J usage is TRBJ2-3; D is possibly TRBD2 (6 bases). V lost 5 bases and J lost 4, with 22 bases in between. The CDR3 is 17 residues long. Per the germline V gene, CDR1 is SNHLY and CDR2 is FYNNEI. CDR3: CASSLNLGGAGSDTQYF. CDR3 bases: TGTGCCAGCAGTTTAAATTTGGGCGGGGCGGGCTCAGATACGCAGTATTTT.